A selection of T cell receptor beta chains follows, all from one sample in a study of blood T cell repertoires in COVID-19. Generated by immunoSEQ multiplex PCR, the TCRdb table keeps only in-frame clones and is missing some. This sample has approximately 470,000 clones, with about 85% found just once. Sample: PBMCs or T cells enriched from blood (not recorded which). The receptor source for this set is a woman aged 18-29 years who had recovered from COVID-19. Both conserved end residues are part of each CDR3. Fields, in order: V gene, D gene, clone size, J gene, CDR3 protein, CDR3 DNA. A D gene is named only where the DNA matches it firmly. Rows may omit the clone size; those that give it use once, few, many or a size class.

v_call: TRBV7-9; d_call: TRBD1; clone_size: .; j_call: TRBJ2-3; cdr3_aa: CASSLEYRGDTQYF; cdr3_nt: TGTGCCAGCAGCTTAGAGTACAGGGGAGATACGCAGTATTTT
v_call: TRBV7-8; d_call: .; clone_size: .; j_call: TRBJ2-7; cdr3_aa: CASSPNDRQYEQYF; cdr3_nt: TGTGCCAGCAGCCCCAACGACAGGCAATACGAGCAGTACTTC
v_call: TRBV5-1; d_call: .; clone_size: .; j_call: TRBJ1-4; cdr3_aa: CASSLVLTGRSNEKLFF; cdr3_nt: TGCGCCAGCAGCTTGGTACTCACAGGGCGTTCTAATGAAAAACTGTTTTTT
v_call: TRBV6-5; d_call: .; clone_size: .; j_call: TRBJ1-2; cdr3_aa: CASSLGGDNYGYTF; cdr3_nt: TGTGCCAGCAGTCTAGGGGGGGATAACTATGGCTACACCTTC
v_call: TRBV2; d_call: .; clone_size: .; j_call: TRBJ2-2; cdr3_aa: CASSVQGSSAGELFF; cdr3_nt: TGTGCCAGCAGTGTACAGGGAAGCTCGGCCGGGGAGCTGTTTTTT
v_call: TRBV19; d_call: .; clone_size: .; j_call: TRBJ1-1; cdr3_aa: CASSPWGGLVTEAFF; cdr3_nt: TGTGCCAGTAGTCCGTGGGGAGGTTTGGTCACTGAAGCTTTCTTT
v_call: TRBV21-1; d_call: .; clone_size: .; j_call: TRBJ2-7; cdr3_aa: CASSKESQTSGAHEQYF; cdr3_nt: TGTGCCAGCAGCAAAGAGTCCCAGACTAGCGGGGCTCACGAGCAGTACTTC
v_call: TRBV29-1; d_call: TRBD1; clone_size: .; j_call: TRBJ1-2; cdr3_aa: CSVGQGVEGYTF; cdr3_nt: TGCAGCGTTGGACAGGGGGTAGAAGGCTACACCTTC
v_call: TRBV27; d_call: TRBD1; clone_size: .; j_call: TRBJ1-6; cdr3_aa: CASSLSGQPINSPLHF; cdr3_nt: TGTGCCAGCAGTTTATCGGGACAGCCCATTAATTCACCCCTCCACTTT
v_call: TRBV7-2; d_call: TRBD1; clone_size: few; j_call: TRBJ1-6; cdr3_aa: CASSLLQGGDSPLHF; cdr3_nt: TGTGCCAGCAGCCTACTACAGGGGGGCGACTCACCCCTCCACTTT
v_call: TRBV4-1; d_call: .; clone_size: .; j_call: TRBJ1-1; cdr3_aa: CASSQEGDTEAFF; cdr3_nt: TGCGCCAGCAGCCAAGAAGGGGACACTGAAGCTTTCTTT
v_call: TRBV7-8; d_call: TRBD1; clone_size: .; j_call: TRBJ2-7; cdr3_aa: CASSLVGGQVYEQYF; cdr3_nt: TGTGCCAGCAGCTTAGTTGGGGGACAGGTCTACGAGCAGTACTTC
v_call: TRBV6-5; d_call: TRBD2; clone_size: few; j_call: TRBJ2-1; cdr3_aa: CASSQGTGGWNEQFF; cdr3_nt: TGTGCCAGCAGCCAAGGAACGGGGGGATGGAATGAGCAGTTCTTC
v_call: TRBV5-6; d_call: .; clone_size: .; j_call: TRBJ2-7; cdr3_aa: CASSLGDRSSYEQYF; cdr3_nt: TGTGCCAGCAGCTTGGGCGACAGGAGCTCCTACGAGCAGTACTTC